This T cell receptor (beta chain) is from a study of T cell changes during pregnancy in multiple sclerosis (dated by TCRdb to about 2019). With regard to the full study: Changes in the T cell repertoire over the course of pregnancy were examined in this study in women with multiple sclerosis.

The library relied on the immunoSEQ multiplex PCR assay. The immuneACCESS repertoire file appears here via TCRdb, limited to in-frame rearrangements. These files lack a portion of the clones; in checked studies, under half of the deficit traces to unresolved V genes, and the cause of the others is not known. For this sample the table gives 30,000 or so clones, of which roughly nine tenths were detected only once. The top ten hold 3.5% to 5% of the sample. Unmatched junction bases come to 8, with V trimmed by 5 bases and J by 4 bases. The germline V gene sets CDR1 to SGHTA and CDR2 to FQGTGA. Counted from cysteine to phenylalanine, this CDR3 has 16 amino acids. Only CDR3 DNA remains: 48 bases, in frame from the first base. About this clone: The antigen it binds to is not known. Qualities for individual bases were not recorded, and no much larger clone is one base off.

Sequences were derived from CD8+ T cells from peripheral blood mononuclear cells, sampled in the second trimester of pregnancy. The chain uses TRBV7-3 and TRBJ2-1; TRBD2 fits 10 bases in the junction. This receptor was obtained from a female donor in good health, enrolled as a control in a pregnancy study. The CDR3 sequence is CASSEEAGGPYNEQFF. The DNA is as follows: TGTGCCAGCAGCGAAGAAGCGGGGGGGCCGTACAATGAGCAGTTCTTC.